Only a few counts were recorded for the clone carrying this TCR beta chain. As yet, its antigen is unknown. Clones were sequenced by immunoSEQ multiplex PCR, and TCRdb holds only the in-frame ones, with some missing. The data show 99,000 or so clones, around nine tenths seen once. The entry originates in a study of T cell responses to AZD1222 COVID-19 vaccine. Study findings and constraints: Sampled repertoires all dated from after the peak T cell response. Possibly, clonal diversity was underestimated; donors were largely white British and included more females. Among vaccine-associated CD4 TCRs, coverage spanned spike, with dominance at 160-218 and 743-854. After two AZD1222 doses, spike-specific TCR breadth and depth rose versus day 0.

Germline lookup yields CDR1 SGHRS and CDR2 YFSETQ. The ends lost 3 bases at V and 4 bases at J; junction bases unmatched: 9. This CDR3 region has 18 residues. This TCR derives from an adult in good health. Sequencing was performed on peripheral blood, taken on day 0 of AZD1222 vaccination. The chain joins TRBV5-1 to TRBJ2-3, with TRBD2 identical over 15 bases. Here the CDR3 DNA reads TGCGCCAGCAGCTACATCGGACTAGCGGGGGGGATATCAGATACGCAGTATTTT. It translates to CASSYIGLAGGISDTQYF. Variable domain in full (rest from reference TRBV5-1 and TRBJ2-3): KAGVTQTPRYLIKTRGQQVTLSCSPISGHRSVSWYQQTPGQGLQFLFEYFSETQRNKGNFPGRFSGRQFSNSRSEMNVSTLELGDSALYLCASSYIGLAGGISDTQYFGPGTRLTVL.